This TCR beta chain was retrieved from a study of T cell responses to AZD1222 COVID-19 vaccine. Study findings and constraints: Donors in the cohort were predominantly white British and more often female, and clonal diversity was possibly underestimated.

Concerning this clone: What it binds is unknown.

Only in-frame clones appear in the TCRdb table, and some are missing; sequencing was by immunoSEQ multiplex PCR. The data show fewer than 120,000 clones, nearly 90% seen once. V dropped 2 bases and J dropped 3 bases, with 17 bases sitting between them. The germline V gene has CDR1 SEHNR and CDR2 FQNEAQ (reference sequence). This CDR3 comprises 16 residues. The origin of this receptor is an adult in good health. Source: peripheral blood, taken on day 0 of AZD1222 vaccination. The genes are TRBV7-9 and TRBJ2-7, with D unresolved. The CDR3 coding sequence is TGTGCCAGCAGCTTAATGGGCAGAGCTGGCGACTACGAGCAGTACTTC. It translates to CASSLMGRAGDYEQYF.